This entry is about one T cell receptor beta chain. No antigen is known for it. The test was conducted at deep level. The protocol was immunoSEQ multiplex PCR, while the TCRdb copy is restricted to in-frame clones and leaves out a portion. The sample holds approximately 1.5 million clones, approximately 98.5% seen once. This sample was included in a study of shared clonotypes between healthy human individuals. Study-wide results and caveats: The study sampled only blood, and tissue repertoires likely differ.

CDR1 SGHDN and CDR2 FVKESK come from the germline V gene. The ends were cut back, 0 bases at V and 5 bases at J, with 16 bases in the middle. The CDR3 runs 16 residues. The sequence came from a man aged 25-45 years in good health. The V and J genes are TRBV14 and TRBJ1-2; D not certain. Sequencing input: naive CD4+ T cells sorted from blood. Noted subset: CD45RA+ positively selected. CDR3 loop: CASSQDGRPTQYGYTF. The CDR3 coding sequence is TGTGCCAGCAGCCAAGATGGGCGGCCAACACAATATGGCTACACCTTC.